This T cell receptor (beta chain) was sequenced during a study of vaccination and CD4 T cells after COVID-19. Across the whole study: Six male and four female convalescents took part, two of them Hispanic.

Treatment defined: approximately nine-day PBMC culture with coronavirus spike peptide pools or control peptides (ViraFEST assay). Ahead of the COVID-19 pandemic (2011-2018), the CD4+ T cells of the unexposed donor were collected. The Oncomine TCR Beta short-read assay generated sequence data from the DNA of cultured CD4+ T cells. MiXCR, applied by TCRdb to the PCR reads, yields one record per CDR3 protein. The repertoire holds a few thousand distinct CDR3 sequences, with 46% as singletons. Note on this clonotype: Its specificity is unknown.

Looked up from germline, CDR1 is MDHEN and CDR2 is SYDVKM. V lost 6 bases and J lost 5; bases outside the gene matches: 14. This CDR3 comprises 19 residues. The receptor was isolated from a human donor in good health. The chain uses TRBV28 and TRBJ1-6, with 12 nucleotides matching TRBD1. The source material was CD4+ T cells from blood, cultured in vitro. CDR3 region: CASRPGSGTGGAHNSPLHF. CDR3 DNA sequence: TGTGCCAGCAGACCAGGCTCCGGGACAGGGGGCGCCCATAATTCACCCCTCCACTTT.